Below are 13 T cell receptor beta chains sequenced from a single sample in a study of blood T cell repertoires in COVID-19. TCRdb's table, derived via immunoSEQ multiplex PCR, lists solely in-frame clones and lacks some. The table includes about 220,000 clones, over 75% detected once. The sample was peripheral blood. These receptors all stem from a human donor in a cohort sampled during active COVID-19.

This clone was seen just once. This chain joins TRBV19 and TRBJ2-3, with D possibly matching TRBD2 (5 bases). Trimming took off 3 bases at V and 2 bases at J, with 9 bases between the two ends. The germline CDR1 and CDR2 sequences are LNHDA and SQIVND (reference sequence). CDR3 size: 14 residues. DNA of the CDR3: TGTGCCAGTAGTATGGGGAGATACACAGATACGCAGTATTTT. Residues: CASSMGRYTDTQYF.

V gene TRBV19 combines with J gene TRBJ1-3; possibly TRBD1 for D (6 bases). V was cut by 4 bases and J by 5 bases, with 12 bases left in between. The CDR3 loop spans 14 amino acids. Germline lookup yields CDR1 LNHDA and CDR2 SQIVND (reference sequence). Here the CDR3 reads CASSRGLLRNTIYF. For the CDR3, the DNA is TGTGCCAGTAGTAGGGGGCTACTCCGAAACACCATATATTTT.

The CDR3: CASRRGQGMNYGYTF. The CDR3 bases are TGCGCCAGCCGCAGGGGGCAGGGAATGAACTATGGCTACACCTTC. This sequence joins TRBV5-1 and TRBJ1-2, with 8 bases identical to TRBD1. The CDR3 loop spans 15 amino acids. V dropped 7 bases and J dropped 2; count of bases not matched to a gene: 10. Germline CDR1 reads SGHRS; CDR2 reads YFSETQ.

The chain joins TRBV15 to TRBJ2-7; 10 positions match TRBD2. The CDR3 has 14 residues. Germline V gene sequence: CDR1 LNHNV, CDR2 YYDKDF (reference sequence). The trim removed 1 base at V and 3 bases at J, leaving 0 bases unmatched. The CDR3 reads CATSRASGGYEQYF. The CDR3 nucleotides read TGTGCCACCAGCAGAGCTAGCGGGGGCTACGAGCAGTACTTC.

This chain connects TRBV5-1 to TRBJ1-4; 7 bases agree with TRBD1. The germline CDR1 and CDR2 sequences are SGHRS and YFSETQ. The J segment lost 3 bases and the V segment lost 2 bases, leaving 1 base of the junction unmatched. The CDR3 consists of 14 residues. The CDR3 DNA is TGCGCCAGCAGCTTCGGGACAGCTAATGAAAAACTGTTTTTT. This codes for CASSFGTANEKLFF.

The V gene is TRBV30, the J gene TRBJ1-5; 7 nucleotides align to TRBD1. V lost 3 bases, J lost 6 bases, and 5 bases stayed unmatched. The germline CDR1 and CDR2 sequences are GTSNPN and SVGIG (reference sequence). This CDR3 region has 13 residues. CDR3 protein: CAWSGQAAQPQHF. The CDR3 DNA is TGTGCCTGGAGCGGACAGGCGGCTCAGCCCCAGCATTTT. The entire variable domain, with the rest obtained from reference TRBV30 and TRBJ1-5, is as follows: SQTIHQWPATLVQPVGSPLSLECTVEGTSNPNLYWYRQAAGRGLQLLFYSVGIGQISSEVPQNLSASRPQDRQFILSSKKLLLSDSGFYLCAWSGQAAQPQHFGDGTRLSIL.

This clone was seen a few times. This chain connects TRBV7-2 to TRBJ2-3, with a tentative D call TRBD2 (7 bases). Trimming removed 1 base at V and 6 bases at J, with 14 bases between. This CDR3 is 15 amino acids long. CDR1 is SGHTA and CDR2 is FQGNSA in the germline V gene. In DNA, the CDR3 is TGTGCCAGCAGCTTAGTGGTGGGGAGGGGGGATACGCAGTATTTT. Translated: CASSLVVGRGDTQYF.

CDR3 DNA: TGCGCCAGCAGCTTGGGACAGGGTCACAATGAGCAGTTCTTC. The encoded protein is CASSLGQGHNEQFF. J is TRBJ2-1 and V is TRBV5-1, with TRBD1 matching over 7 bases. The germline V gene has CDR1 SGHRS and CDR2 YFSETQ. V trimming: 0 bases; J trimming: 5 bases; junction bases outside the gene matches: 2. The CDR3 extends over 14 amino acids.

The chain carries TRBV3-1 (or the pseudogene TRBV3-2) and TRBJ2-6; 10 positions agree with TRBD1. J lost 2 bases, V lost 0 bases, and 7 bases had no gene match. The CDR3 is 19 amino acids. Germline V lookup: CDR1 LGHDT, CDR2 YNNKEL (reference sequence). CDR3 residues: CASSQDRGQGFAGANVLTF. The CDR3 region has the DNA TGTGCCAGCAGCCAAGATCGGGGACAGGGGTTCGCTGGGGCCAACGTCCTGACTTTC.

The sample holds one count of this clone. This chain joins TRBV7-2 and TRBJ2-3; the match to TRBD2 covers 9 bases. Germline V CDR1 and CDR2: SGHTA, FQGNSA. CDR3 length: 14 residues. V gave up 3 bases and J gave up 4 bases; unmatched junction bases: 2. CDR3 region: CASSLGTSPDTQYF. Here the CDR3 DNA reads TGTGCCAGCAGCTTGGGGACTAGCCCAGATACGCAGTATTTT.

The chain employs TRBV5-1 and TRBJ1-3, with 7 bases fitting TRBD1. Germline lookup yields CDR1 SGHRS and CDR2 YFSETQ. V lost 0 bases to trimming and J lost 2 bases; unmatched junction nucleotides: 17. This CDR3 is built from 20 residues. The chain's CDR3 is CASSLVGGMLTGRPGNTIYF. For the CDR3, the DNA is TGCGCCAGCAGCTTGGTCGGGGGAATGTTGACAGGGCGTCCTGGAAACACCATATATTTT. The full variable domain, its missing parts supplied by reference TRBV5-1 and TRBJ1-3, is KAGVTQTPRYLIKTRGQQVTLSCSPISGHRSVSWYQQTPGQGLQFLFEYFSETQRNKGNFPGRFSGRQFSNSRSEMNVSTLELGDSALYLCASSLVGGMLTGRPGNTIYFGEGSWLTVV.

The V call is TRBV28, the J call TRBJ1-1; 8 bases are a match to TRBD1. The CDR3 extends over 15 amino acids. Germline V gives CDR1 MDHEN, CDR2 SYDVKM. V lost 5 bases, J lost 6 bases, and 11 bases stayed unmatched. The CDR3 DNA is TGTGCCAGCAGTAGGTTGGACAGGGAGGTCGCTGAAGCTTTCTTT. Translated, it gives CASSRLDREVAEAFF.

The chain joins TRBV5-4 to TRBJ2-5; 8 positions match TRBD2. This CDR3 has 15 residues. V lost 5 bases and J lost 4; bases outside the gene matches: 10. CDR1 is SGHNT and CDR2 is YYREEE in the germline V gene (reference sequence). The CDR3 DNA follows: TGTGCCAGCAGTACGGGGGGCGGGAGGACAGAGACCCAGTACTTC. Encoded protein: CASSTGGGRTETQYF.